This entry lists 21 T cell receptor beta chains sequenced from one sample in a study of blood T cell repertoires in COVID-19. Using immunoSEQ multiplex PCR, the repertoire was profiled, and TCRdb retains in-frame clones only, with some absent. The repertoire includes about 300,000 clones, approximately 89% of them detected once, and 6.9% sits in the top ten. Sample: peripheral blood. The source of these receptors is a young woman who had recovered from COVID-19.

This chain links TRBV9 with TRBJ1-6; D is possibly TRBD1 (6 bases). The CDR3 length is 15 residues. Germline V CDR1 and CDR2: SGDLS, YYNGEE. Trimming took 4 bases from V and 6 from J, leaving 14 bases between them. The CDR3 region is CASSPGGGGNSPLHF. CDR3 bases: TGTGCCAGCAGCCCGGGGGGCGGTGGTAATTCACCCCTCCACTTT.

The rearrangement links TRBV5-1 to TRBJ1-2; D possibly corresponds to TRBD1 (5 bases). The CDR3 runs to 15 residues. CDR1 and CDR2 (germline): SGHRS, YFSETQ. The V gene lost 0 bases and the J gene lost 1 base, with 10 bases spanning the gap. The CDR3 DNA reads TGCGCCAGCAGCTTGGAAGCAGGGCTTAACTATGGCTACACCTTC. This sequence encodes CASSLEAGLNYGYTF.

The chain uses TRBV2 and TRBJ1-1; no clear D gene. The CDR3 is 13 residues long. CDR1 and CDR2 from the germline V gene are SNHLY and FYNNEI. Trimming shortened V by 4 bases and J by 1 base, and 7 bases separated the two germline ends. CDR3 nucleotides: TGTGCCAGCAGTGGACACGGGAACACTGAAGCTTTCTTT. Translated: CASSGHGNTEAFF.

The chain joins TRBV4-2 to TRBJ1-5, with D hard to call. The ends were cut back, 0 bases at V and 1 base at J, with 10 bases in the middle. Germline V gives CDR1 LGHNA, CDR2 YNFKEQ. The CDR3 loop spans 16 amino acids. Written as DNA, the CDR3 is TGTGCCAGCAGCCAAGATCGGGTAAGCAGCAATCAGCCCCAGCATTTT. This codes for CASSQDRVSSNQPQHF.

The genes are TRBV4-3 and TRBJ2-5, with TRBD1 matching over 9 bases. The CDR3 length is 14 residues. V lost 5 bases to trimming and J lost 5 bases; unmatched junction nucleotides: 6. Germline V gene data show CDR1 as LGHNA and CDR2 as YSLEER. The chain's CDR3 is CASSEGQGSETQYF. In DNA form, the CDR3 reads TGCGCCAGCAGCGAAGGACAGGGGTCGGAGACCCAGTACTTC.

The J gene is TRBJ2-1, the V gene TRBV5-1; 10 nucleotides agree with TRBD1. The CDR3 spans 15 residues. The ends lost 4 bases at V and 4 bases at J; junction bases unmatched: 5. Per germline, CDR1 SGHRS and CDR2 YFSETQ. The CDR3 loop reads CASSTRTGGYNEQFF. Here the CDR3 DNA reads TGCGCCAGCAGCACCAGGACAGGGGGGTACAATGAGCAGTTCTTC.

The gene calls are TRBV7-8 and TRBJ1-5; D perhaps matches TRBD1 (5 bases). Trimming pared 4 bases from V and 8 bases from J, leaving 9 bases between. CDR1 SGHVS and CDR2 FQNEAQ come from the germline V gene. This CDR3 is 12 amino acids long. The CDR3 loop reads CASSSTVEPQHF. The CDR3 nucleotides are TGTGCCAGCAGCTCGACAGTAGAGCCCCAGCATTTT.

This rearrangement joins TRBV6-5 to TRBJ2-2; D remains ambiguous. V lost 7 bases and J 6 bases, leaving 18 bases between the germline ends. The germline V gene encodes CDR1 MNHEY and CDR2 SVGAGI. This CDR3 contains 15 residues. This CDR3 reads CASTSTLNFPGELFF. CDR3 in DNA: TGTGCCAGCACCTCTACCCTCAATTTCCCCGGGGAGCTGTTTTTT.

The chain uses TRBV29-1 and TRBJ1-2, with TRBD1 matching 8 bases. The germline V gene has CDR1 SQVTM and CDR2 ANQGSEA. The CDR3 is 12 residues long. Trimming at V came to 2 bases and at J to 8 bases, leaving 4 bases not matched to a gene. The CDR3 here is CSVERTGTGYTF. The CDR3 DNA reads TGCAGCGTTGAAAGGACAGGGACCGGCTACACCTTC.

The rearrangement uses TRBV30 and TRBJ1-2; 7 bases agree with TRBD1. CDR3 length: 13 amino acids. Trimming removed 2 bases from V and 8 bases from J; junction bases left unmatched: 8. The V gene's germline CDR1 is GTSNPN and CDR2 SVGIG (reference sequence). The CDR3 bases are TGTGCCTGGAGTACGGGACAGCATTGGGGCTACACCTTC. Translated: CAWSTGQHWGYTF.

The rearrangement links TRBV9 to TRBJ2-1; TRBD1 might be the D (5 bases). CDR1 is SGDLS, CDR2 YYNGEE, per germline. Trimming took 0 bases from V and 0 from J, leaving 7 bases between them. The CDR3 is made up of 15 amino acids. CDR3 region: CASSVDQGSYNEQFF. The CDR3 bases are TGTGCCAGCAGCGTAGACCAGGGCTCCTACAATGAGCAGTTCTTC.

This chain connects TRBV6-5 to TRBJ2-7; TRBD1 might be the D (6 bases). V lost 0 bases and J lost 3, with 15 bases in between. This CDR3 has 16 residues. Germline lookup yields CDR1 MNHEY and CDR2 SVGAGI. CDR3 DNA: TGTGCCAGCAGTTACTCGGGGGCAGGGTTTATCTACGAGCAGTACTTC. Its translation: CASSYSGAGFIYEQYF.

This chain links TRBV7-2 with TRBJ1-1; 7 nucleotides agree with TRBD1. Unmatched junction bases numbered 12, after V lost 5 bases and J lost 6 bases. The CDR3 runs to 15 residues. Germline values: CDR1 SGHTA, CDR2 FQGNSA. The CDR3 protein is CASSPNRGGFSEAFF. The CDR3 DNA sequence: TGTGCCAGCAGCCCAAACAGGGGTGGTTTCTCTGAAGCTTTCTTT. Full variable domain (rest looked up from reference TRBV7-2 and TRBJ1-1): GAGVSQSPSNKVTEKGKDVELRCDPISGHTALYWYRQSLGQGLEFLIYFQGNSAPDKSGLPSDRFSAERTGGSVSTLTIQRTQQEDSAVYLCASSPNRGGFSEAFFGQGTRLTVV.

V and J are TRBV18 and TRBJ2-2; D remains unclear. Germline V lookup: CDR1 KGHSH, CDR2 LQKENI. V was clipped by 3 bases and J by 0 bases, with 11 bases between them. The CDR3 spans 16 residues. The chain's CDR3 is CASSPPNPANTGELFF. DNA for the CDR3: TGTGCCAGCTCACCCCCGAATCCGGCGAACACCGGGGAGCTGTTTTTT.

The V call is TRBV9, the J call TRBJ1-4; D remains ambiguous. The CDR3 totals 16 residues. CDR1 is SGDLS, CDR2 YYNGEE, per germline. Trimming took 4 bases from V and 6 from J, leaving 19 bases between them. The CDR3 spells CASSFDARLEDEKLFF. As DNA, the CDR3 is TGTGCCAGCAGCTTCGATGCCCGGCTGGAGGATGAAAAACTGTTTTTT.

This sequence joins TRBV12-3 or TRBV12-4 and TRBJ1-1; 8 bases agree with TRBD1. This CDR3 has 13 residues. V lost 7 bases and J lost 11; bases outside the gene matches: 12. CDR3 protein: CASTMDREVFAFF. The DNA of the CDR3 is TGTGCCAGCACTATGGACAGGGAGGTGTTCGCTTTCTTT.

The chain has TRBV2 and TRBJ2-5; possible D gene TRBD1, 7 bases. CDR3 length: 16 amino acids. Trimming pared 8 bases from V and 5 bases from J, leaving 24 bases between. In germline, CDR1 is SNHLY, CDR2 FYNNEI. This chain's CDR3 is CASRRSKPGGMETQYF. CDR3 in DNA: TGTGCCAGCCGACGTAGCAAGCCAGGGGGGATGGAGACCCAGTACTTC.

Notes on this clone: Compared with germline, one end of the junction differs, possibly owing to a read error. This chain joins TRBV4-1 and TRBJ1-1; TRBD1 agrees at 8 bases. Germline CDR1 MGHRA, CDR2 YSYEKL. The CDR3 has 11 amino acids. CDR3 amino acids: CASSQGTGQLF. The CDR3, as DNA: TGCGCCAGCAGCCAGGGGACAGGACAGCTCTTT.

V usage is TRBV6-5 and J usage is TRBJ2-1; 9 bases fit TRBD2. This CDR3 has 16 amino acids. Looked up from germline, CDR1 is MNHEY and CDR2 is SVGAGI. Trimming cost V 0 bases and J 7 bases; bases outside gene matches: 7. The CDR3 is CASSYSVAGVSNEQFF. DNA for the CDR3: TGTGCCAGCAGTTACTCGGTAGCGGGGGTGTCTAATGAGCAGTTCTTC.

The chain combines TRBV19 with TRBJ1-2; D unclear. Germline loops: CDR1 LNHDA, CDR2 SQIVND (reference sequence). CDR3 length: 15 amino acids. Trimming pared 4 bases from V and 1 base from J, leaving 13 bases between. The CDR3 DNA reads TGTGCCAGTAGTACTCTCAGATCTCTTAACTATGGCTACACCTTC. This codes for CASSTLRSLNYGYTF.

CDR3 amino acids: CASTTPGGGLNTEAFF. Here the CDR3 DNA reads TGTGCCAGCACCACACCCGGGGGAGGATTGAACACTGAAGCTTTCTTT. The chain combines TRBV7-9 with TRBJ1-1; a weak D match, TRBD1 (5 bases). CDR3 length: 16 amino acids. The V and J ends lost 7 bases and 0 bases respectively, with 18 bases between them. Per germline, CDR1 SEHNR and CDR2 FQNEAQ (reference sequence).